The clone carrying this TCR beta chain was seen many times. This entry belongs to a study of T-cell memory formation after mild COVID-19. TCRdb processed the 5' RACE reads anew with MiXCR; each CDR3 protein has one entry. The profile shows around 53,000 distinct CDR3 sequences, over 9% of them singletons. V was pared by 5 bases and J by 4 bases, with 11 bases between. CDR1 is SEHNR, CDR2 FQNEAQ, per germline (reference sequence). The CDR3 sequence is 14 residues long. The V gene is TRBV7-9, the J gene TRBJ2-2; D gene ambiguous. The material sequenced was PBMCs or a T cell subset sorted from them (not recorded which). This receptor was taken from a man between 18 and 35 years old who had mild COVID-19 (a few samples of this study predate the infection). Cell type and time point are not known. CDR3 protein: CASSLHLSTGELFF. The CDR3 DNA sequence: TGTGCCAGCAGCCTACATCTTAGCACCGGGGAGCTGTTTTTT. The whole variable domain, remainder taken from reference TRBV7-9 and TRBJ2-2, is DTGVSQNPRHKITKRGQNVTFRCDPISEHNRLYWYRQTLGQGPEFLTYFQNEAQLEKSRLLSDRFSAERPKGSFSTLEIQRTEQGDSAMYLCASSLHLSTGELFFGEGSRLTVL.